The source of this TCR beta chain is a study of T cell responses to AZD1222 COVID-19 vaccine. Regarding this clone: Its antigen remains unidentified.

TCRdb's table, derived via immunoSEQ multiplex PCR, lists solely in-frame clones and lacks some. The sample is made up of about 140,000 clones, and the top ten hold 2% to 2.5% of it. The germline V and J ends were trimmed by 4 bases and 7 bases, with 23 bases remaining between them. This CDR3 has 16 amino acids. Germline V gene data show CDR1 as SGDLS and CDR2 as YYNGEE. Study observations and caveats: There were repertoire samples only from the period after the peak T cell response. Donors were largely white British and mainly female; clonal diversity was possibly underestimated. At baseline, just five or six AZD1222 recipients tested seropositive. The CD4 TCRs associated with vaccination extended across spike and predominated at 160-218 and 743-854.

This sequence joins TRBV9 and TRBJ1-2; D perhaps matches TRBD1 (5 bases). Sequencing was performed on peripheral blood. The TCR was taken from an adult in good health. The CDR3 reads CASSSGGRPERGGYTF. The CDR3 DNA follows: TGTGCCAGCAGCTCCGGGGGGAGACCAGAGAGGGGTGGCTACACCTTC.